Sequencing of this TCR beta chain was carried out in a study of shared clonotypes between healthy human individuals. About the research overall: A couple of women and a few men aged 18 to 49 served as donors. Study results and limitations: Incompleteness in sorted-subset sequencing, despite large depth, was shown by rarefaction.

The V gene's germline CDR1 is SGHRS and CDR2 YFSETQ. J was trimmed by 0 bases and V by 4 bases; bases with no gene match: 5. This CDR3 is 16 amino acids long. A note on this clone: Its matching antigen is unknown. This same CDR3 is encoded by further DNA sequences in the sample.

Genomic DNA belonging to each subset was distributed in equal measure over several immunoSEQ plates. It was 200 ng DNA, 28,000 or so T cell genomes, that sorted-subset replicate PCRs used. Only in-frame clones appear in the TCRdb table, and some are missing; sequencing was by immunoSEQ multiplex PCR. Of around 330,000 clones in the sample, around 67% are singletons; the top ten hold about a tenth. The sequencing sample was made of memory CD4+ T cells sorted from blood. Subset in this sample: CD45RA-negative fraction. The V gene is TRBV5-1, the J gene TRBJ2-3, with 10 bases identical to TRBD2. The sequence derives from a man aged 30-40 years in good health. CDR3 residues: CASSPGLAESTDTQYF. CDR3 coding DNA: TGCGCCAGCAGCCCCGGACTAGCGGAAAGCACAGATACGCAGTATTTT.